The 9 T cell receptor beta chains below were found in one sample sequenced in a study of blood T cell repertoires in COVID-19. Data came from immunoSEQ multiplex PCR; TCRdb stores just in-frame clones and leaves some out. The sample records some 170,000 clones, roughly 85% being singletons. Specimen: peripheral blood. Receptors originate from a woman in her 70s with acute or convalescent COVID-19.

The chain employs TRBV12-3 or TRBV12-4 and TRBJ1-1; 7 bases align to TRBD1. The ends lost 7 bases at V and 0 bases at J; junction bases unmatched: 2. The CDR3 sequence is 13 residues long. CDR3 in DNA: TGTGCCAGCACGGACAGGATGAACACTGAAGCTTTCTTT. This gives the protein CASTDRMNTEAFF.

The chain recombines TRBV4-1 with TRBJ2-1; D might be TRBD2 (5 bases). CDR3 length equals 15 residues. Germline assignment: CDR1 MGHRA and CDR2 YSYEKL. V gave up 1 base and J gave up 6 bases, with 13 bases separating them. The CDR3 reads CASSQGPRRGNEQFF. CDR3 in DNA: TGCGCCAGCAGCCAAGGACCGCGCCGGGGCAATGAGCAGTTCTTC.

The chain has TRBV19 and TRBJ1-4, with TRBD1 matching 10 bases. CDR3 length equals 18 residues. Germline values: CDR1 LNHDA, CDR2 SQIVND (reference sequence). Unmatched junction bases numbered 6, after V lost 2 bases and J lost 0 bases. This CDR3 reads CASSIRSGQGATNEKLFF. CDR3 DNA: TGTGCCAGTAGTATACGTTCCGGACAGGGGGCAACTAATGAAAAACTGTTTTTT.

This CDR3 is CATRQGSTNEKLFF. The CDR3 DNA reads as TGTGCCACCCGACAGGGGTCAACTAATGAAAAACTGTTTTTT. The chain joins TRBV19 to TRBJ1-4, with 8 bases lining up with TRBD1. CDR3 length equals 14 residues. The ends lost 10 bases at V and 0 bases at J; junction bases unmatched: 4. Germline V CDR1 and CDR2: LNHDA, SQIVND (reference sequence).

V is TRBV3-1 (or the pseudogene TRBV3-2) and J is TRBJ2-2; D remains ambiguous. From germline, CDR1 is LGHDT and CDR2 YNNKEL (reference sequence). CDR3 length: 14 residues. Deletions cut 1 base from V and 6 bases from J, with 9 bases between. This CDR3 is CASSQVRSSGELFF. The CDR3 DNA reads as TGTGCCAGCAGCCAAGTGCGGAGCTCCGGGGAGCTGTTTTTT.

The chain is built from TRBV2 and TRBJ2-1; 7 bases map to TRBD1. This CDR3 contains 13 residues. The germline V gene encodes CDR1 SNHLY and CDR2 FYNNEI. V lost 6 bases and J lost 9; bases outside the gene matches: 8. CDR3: CASRTRQGSEQFF. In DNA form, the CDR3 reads TGTGCCAGCAGGACACGACAGGGCAGTGAGCAGTTCTTC. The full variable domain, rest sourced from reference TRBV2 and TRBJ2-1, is EPEVTQTPSHQVTQMGQEVILRCVPISNHLYFYWYRQILGQKVEFLVSFYNNEISEKSEIFDDQFSVERPDGSNFTLKIRSTKLEDSAMYFCASRTRQGSEQFFGPGTRLTVL.

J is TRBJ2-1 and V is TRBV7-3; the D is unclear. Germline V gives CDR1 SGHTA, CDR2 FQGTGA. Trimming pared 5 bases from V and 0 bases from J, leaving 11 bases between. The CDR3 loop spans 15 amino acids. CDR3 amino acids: CASSPIASSYNEQFF. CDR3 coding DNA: TGTGCCAGCAGCCCAATAGCTAGCTCCTACAATGAGCAGTTCTTC. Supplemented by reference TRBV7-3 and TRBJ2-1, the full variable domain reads GAGVSQTPSNKVTEKGKYVELRCDPISGHTALYWYRQSLGQGPEFLIYFQGTGAADDSGLPNDRFFAVRPEGSVSTLKIQRTERGDSAVYLCASSPIASSYNEQFFGPGTRLTVL.

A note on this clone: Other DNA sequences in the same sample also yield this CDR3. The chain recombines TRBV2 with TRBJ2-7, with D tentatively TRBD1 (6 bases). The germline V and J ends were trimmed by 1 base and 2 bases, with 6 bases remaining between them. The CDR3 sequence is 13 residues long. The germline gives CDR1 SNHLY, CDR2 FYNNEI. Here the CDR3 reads CASSEDRAYEQYF. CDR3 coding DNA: TGTGCCAGCAGTGAAGACAGGGCCTACGAGCAGTACTTC.

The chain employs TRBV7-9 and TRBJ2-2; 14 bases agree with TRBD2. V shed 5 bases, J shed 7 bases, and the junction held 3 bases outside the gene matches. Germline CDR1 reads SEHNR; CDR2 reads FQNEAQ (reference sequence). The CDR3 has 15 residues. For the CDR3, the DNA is TGTGCCAGCAGCCTCGGGACTAGCGGGAGCGGGGAGCTGTTTTTT. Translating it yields CASSLGTSGSGELFF. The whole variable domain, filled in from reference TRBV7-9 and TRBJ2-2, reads DTGVSQNPRHKITKRGQNVTFRCDPISEHNRLYWYRQTLGQGPEFLTYFQNEAQLEKSRLLSDRFSAERPKGSFSTLEIQRTEQGDSAMYLCASSLGTSGSGELFFGEGSRLTVL.